Presented here are 6 T cell receptor beta chains from one specimen sequenced in a study of regulatory and conventional T cells in RAG deficiency (dated by TCRdb to the late 2010s). Before genomic DNA was extracted, conventional CD4+ T cells were isolated from blood as CD25-low CD127-high cells. Receptor amplification or capture employed the immunoSEQ multiplex PCR assay. TCRdb took this table from immuneACCESS and kept in-frame rearrangements with V and J called. Such tables lack part of the clones; where checked against another copy, unresolved V genes explain under half of the gap, and the rest is unexplained. Present in this sample are roughly 12,000 clones, 85% to 95% of which were seen just once. The top ten constitute 1.1% of the sample. The sample was also reused in another study, on regulatory T cells. The second publication reports: The multiplex PCR used 52 forward TRBV primers and 13 reverse TRBJ primers, with assay-based and computational corrections for amplification bias.

Specimen: CD4+ effector T cells sorted from blood. These receptors were obtained from a human donor in good health.

The chain couples TRBV5-1 to TRBJ2-3; D gene unclear. The germline V gene encodes CDR1 SGHRS and CDR2 YFSETQ. The CDR3 is 14 amino acids. V shed 3 bases and J shed 6 bases, with 14 bases lying between them. CDR3 residues: CASSYPAVADTQYF. In DNA form, the CDR3 reads TGCGCCAGCAGCTACCCGGCAGTGGCGGATACGCAGTATTTT.

V and J are TRBV5-1 and TRBJ2-7; 10 bases map to TRBD1. CDR3 length: 15 amino acids. Trimming cost V 4 bases and J 6 bases; bases outside gene matches: 10. Germline V gene data show CDR1 as SGHRS and CDR2 as YFSETQ. CDR3 sequence (DNA): TGCGCCAGCAGCCCGGGGACAGGGGTTTACTTCGAGCAGTACTTC. It yields the protein CASSPGTGVYFEQYF.

This chain uses TRBV29-1 with TRBJ1-2; D unclear. Germline V CDR1 and CDR2: SQVTM, ANQGSEA. The V and J ends lost 6 bases and 0 bases respectively, with 8 bases between them. The CDR3 is 12 residues long. CDR3 region: CSVPRPNYGYTF. The CDR3 DNA follows: TGCAGCGTACCTAGACCTAACTATGGCTACACCTTC.

The chain joins TRBV10-3 to TRBJ2-1, with 9 bases fitting TRBD2. This CDR3 region has 14 residues. In germline, CDR1 is ENHRY, CDR2 SYGVKD. Germline trimming cut 8 bases from V and 6 bases from J; bases unmatched to any gene: 8. CDR3 nucleotide sequence: TGTGCCATCCTGCCTGCGGGAGGGGGCAATGAGCAGTTCTTC. Protein sequence: CAILPAGGGNEQFF.

The rearrangement joins TRBV7-9 to TRBJ2-2; D remains unclear. The CDR3 length is 15 residues. Germline assignment: CDR1 SEHNR and CDR2 FQNEAQ (reference sequence). V lost 0 bases to trimming and J lost 0 bases, with 5 bases between them. CDR3 protein: CASSLAPTNTGELFF. In DNA, the CDR3 is TGTGCCAGCAGCTTAGCACCTACGAACACCGGGGAGCTGTTTTTT.

The chain joins TRBV19 to TRBJ2-1, with D unclear. The germline gives CDR1 LNHDA, CDR2 SQIVND (reference sequence). This CDR3 spans 15 amino acids. Trimming pared 3 bases from V and 7 bases from J, leaving 16 bases between. The CDR3: CASSMKEPYWNEQFF. CDR3 nucleotide sequence: TGTGCCAGTAGTATGAAGGAGCCCTACTGGAATGAGCAGTTCTTC. The full variable domain, completed using reference TRBV19 and TRBJ2-1, is DGGITQSPKYLFRKEGQNVTLSCEQNLNHDAMYWYRQDPGQGLRLIYYSQIVNDFQKGDIAEGYSVSREKKESFPLTVTSAQKNPTAFYLCASSMKEPYWNEQFFGPGTRLTVL.